This note documents a single TCR beta chain sequence. In its sample, this clone was seen a few times. Its antigen is still unknown. Base qualities are missing; no much larger clone stands one base away. The CDR3 starts with the cysteine, ends with the phenylalanine, and has 15 residues. Only CDR3 DNA remains: 45 bases, in frame from the first base. A distance of 15 bases separates the germline ends of V and J, which lose 0 bases and 5 bases respectively. The germline V gene encodes CDR1 SGDLS and CDR2 YYNGEE. This entry is derived from a study of OX40 agonist ivuxolimab in advanced cancers. A note on the overall study: Ivuxolimab, which targeted the costimulatory receptor OX40 (CD134), was an agonistic, fully human IgG2 monoclonal antibody. Intravenous ivuxolimab was administered to patients every 2 weeks at six dose levels: 0.01, 0.1, 0.3, 1.5, 3 and 10 mg/kg. Patients were allowed to have had prior anti-PD-1, anti-PD-L1 or anti-CTLA-4 therapy, and around two fifths of the dose-escalation patients had been treated with checkpoint inhibitors. Among the 52 dose-escalation patients, around 19 had hepatocellular carcinoma, 15 or so melanoma, 9 renal cell carcinoma and 9 head and neck cancer. The purpose of peripheral TCRbeta sequencing was to test whether ivuxolimab changed TCR sequence diversity and led to clonal T-cell expansion. Three dose-escalation patients achieved partial responses, one with hepatocellular carcinoma and two with cutaneous melanoma. A male proportion of around 83% and a mean age of about 60 years, ranging from 23 to 79, were recorded for the dose-escalation cohort. The paper describes the monotherapy dose-escalation part (N of about 50 patients) of the phase I trial of ivuxolimab.

For sequencing of the TCRbeta CDR3 region, genomic DNA was extracted from the sorted cells. TCRbeta CDR3 regions were sequenced using the immunoSEQ Assay. Imported from immuneACCESS, the table was reduced by TCRdb to in-frame sequences with V and J called. These copies leave out some clones; in studies compared against another copy, an unresolved V gene accounts for under half, and the cause of the remainder is not known. This sample comprises roughly 89,000 clones, 80% to 90% of them detected only once. 1.5% to 2% of the sample goes to the ten largest clones. What the work shows at the level of the full study, not this receptor alone: In partial responders in the 0.1-3.0 mg/kg groups, normalized peripheral clonal expansion was found to be among the lowest, especially among CD8+ T cells. At doses from 0.1 to 3.0 mg/kg, clonal expansion was seen in both CD4+ and CD8+ blood T cells between baseline and week 6. Which antigens the clonally expanded peripheral T cells were specific for was not determined. After ivuxolimab, expanded clones were on average more numerous among CD8+ T cells than among CD4+ T cells. Low levels of normalized T-cell clonal expansion were also seen in some patients who did not respond.

The trial excluded patients who had a history of autoimmune disease or who were on systemic immunosuppression. In every dose cohort, peripheral blood was drawn for TCR sequencing at baseline, cycle 4 day 1, and cycle 7 day 1. Samples were obtained from an open-label, multicenter, first-in-human phase I dose-escalation trial of ivuxolimab. Adults with locally advanced or metastatic melanoma, renal cell, hepatocellular, or head and neck squamous cell carcinoma were enrolled in the trial. Before TCR sequencing, CD4+ and CD8+ T cells were separately sorted from peripheral blood. The sequence joins TRBV9 to TRBJ2-7; matching of 5 bases hints at TRBD1 as the D gene. This clonotype originated in an adult with an advanced solid tumor such as melanoma, head and neck, liver or kidney cancer. The specimen was CD4+ or CD8+ T cells sorted from blood, collected in a trial of the OX40 agonist ivuxolimab. The CDR3 reads CASSVVAGSSNEQYF. The base sequence is TGTGCCAGCAGCGTAGTTGCAGGGTCGTCCAACGAGCAGTACTTC. When the CDR3 is completed using the reference TRBV9 and TRBJ2-7 genes on either side, the full variable domain is DSGVTQTPKHLITATGQRVTLRCSPRSGDLSVYWYQQSLDQGLQFLIQYYNGEERAKGNILERFSAQQFPDLHSELNLSSLELGDSALYFCASSVVAGSSNEQYFGPGTRLTVT.